This T cell receptor (beta chain) was sequenced during a study of beta chain features in type 1 diabetes. V trimming: 5 bases; J trimming: 4 bases; junction bases outside the gene matches: 12. This CDR3 has 16 amino acids. CDR1 and CDR2 from the germline V gene are SEHNR and FQNEAQ (reference sequence). TCRB transcripts that were expressed got sequenced, as all of the isolated RNA had been reverse transcribed. The assay was immunoSEQ multiplex PCR, and TCRdb's table has in-frame clones only and misses some. The sample shows about 15,000 clones, around three quarters of them seen only once. Overall study findings and caveats: The naive, central memory and Treg TCRB repertoires looked more alike in patients than they did in healthy donors. There was a moderate but significant shortening of TCRB CDR3s in all four CD4+ subsets of Type 1 diabetes patients.

To note about this clone: Its matching antigen is unknown.

The clonotype was recovered from a young man with type 1 diabetes. The chain has TRBV7-9 and TRBJ2-7; TRBD1 matches 9 bases. Material for sequencing was Tregs from blood. This chain's CDR3 is CASSPAGTGPPYEQYF. CDR3 bases: TGTGCCAGCAGCCCAGCCGGGACAGGGCCTCCTTACGAGCAGTACTTC. Combining the CDR3 with reference TRBV7-9 and TRBJ2-7 gives the whole variable domain DTGVSQNPRHKITKRGQNVTFRCDPISEHNRLYWYRQTLGQGPEFLTYFQNEAQLEKSRLLSDRFSAERPKGSFSTLEIQRTEQGDSAMYLCASSPAGTGPPYEQYFGPGTRLTVT.